Sequencing of this T cell receptor beta chain was carried out in a study of Graves' ophthalmopathy and Graves' hyperthyroidism. Study findings and constraints: Ophthalmopathy progression was predicted by the model at less than 71% sensitivity and 72% to 80% specificity.

Amplifying from RNA transcripts, the study obtained TCR beta CDR3 regions. RT-PCR in the first round used HTBI primers; a second-round multiplex PCR followed. Each CDR3 protein gets one entry after TCRdb re-called the multiplex PCR reads with MiXCR. The table has about 48,000 distinct CDR3 sequences, around half seen once. In regard to this clonotype: What it binds is unknown.

The CDR3 has 15 amino acids. CDR1 and CDR2 from the germline V gene are KGHDR and SFDVKD. After removal of 4 bases from V and 3 bases from J, the junction contained 4 bases not matched to a gene. The rearrangement joins TRBV24-1 to TRBJ2-7; 11 positions match TRBD2. This clonotype was sampled from an adult man with Graves' ophthalmopathy. Sequencing was carried out using peripheral blood. The CDR3 reads CATSDPTSGIYEQYF. The CDR3 DNA reads as TGTGCCACCAGTGACCCGACTAGCGGGATCTACGAGCAGTACTTC.